The T cell receptor beta chain under discussion was sequenced for a study of control samples from healthy donors and cancer patients. TCRdb's table, derived via immunoSEQ multiplex PCR, lists solely in-frame clones and lacks some. Of approximately 100,000 clones detected, 90% appear once; the ten largest clones hold 3.5% to 4.5%. Germline V gene lookup returns CDR1 SGHTS and CDR2 YDEGEE. The CDR3 is 15 amino acids. Trimming took off 3 bases at V and 4 bases at J, with 14 bases between the two ends. This sequence originates from a human donor in good health. The donor label of this sample is uncertain. Sequencing was carried out using blood. The J gene is TRBJ2-1, the V gene TRBV5-8; tentative D call: TRBD1 (5 bases). The CDR3 protein is CASSSRGARYNEQFF. The CDR3 DNA sequence: TGTGCCAGCAGCTCCCGTGGGGCTAGATACAATGAGCAGTTCTTC.